This T cell receptor beta chain is drawn from a study of a mutant IDH1 vaccine in newly diagnosed glioma. Stated time point: baseline, week 1 (first vaccination visit). Noted treatment: pre-vaccination baseline after standard-of-care therapy. TCRdb's table, derived via immunoSEQ multiplex PCR, lists solely in-frame clones and lacks some. The sample lists 23,000 or so clones; 93% were seen once. V lost 7 bases and J 7 bases, leaving 22 bases between the germline ends. Germline V gene sequence: CDR1 LNHNV, CDR2 YYDKDF (reference sequence). This CDR3 is built from 15 residues. The V gene is TRBV15, the J gene TRBJ1-1; TRBD1 is a possible D gene (6 bases). This material consisted of PBMCs, taken from a glioma patient treated with radiotherapy, temozolomide or both. The sequence was collected from a man in his forties with glioma. CDR3 sequence reads: CATTTFRGVGYEAFF. The CDR3 DNA is TGTGCCACCACCACCTTTAGGGGGGTTGGGTATGAAGCTTTCTTT.